This T cell receptor beta chain was recovered during a study of shared clonotypes between healthy human individuals (dated by TCRdb to the early 2020s). Regarding the study in general: The cohort comprised two women and a few men aged 18 to 49 years. Per donor, leukapheresis produced somewhere between about 0.94 and 8.9 billion PBMCs. Blood TCR repertoires of roughly five healthy adults were deeply sequenced to estimate repertoire size and the extent of clonotype sharing between individuals. For each donor, CD4 naive and CD4 memory were each given three plates, CD8 naive was given two plates, and CD8 memory was given one plate. To increase sequencing depth and limit assay-specific biases, TCR repertoire library preparation and sequencing were carried out by different laboratories using diverse techniques. The paper as a whole reports these results and caveats: When a few donors were compared, the shared fraction of clonotypes was 5% to 6.5% for naive CD4, about 4% for naive CD8, 2% to 2.5% for memory CD4, and approximately 0.4% for memory CD8. Rarefaction of sorted-subset datasets indicated incomplete sequencing despite the large sequencing depth. Clonotypes shared by all four sorted-subset donors showed higher generation probabilities than non-shared clonotypes. Based on pairwise subsampling, the degree of clonotype sharing among donors was expected to be affected by sequencing depth. Because the study included a small number of donors, the genetic and exposure-history diversity represented was limited. Naive subsets generally had larger estimated clonotype richness than memory subsets did. Only blood was sampled, and tissue TCR repertoires likely differ from those in blood.

The table lists this clone with many counts. Its binding antigen is unknown. No much larger clonotype is one base removed from it; base qualities were not supplied. V is reduced by 1 base and J by 0 bases, leaving a spacing of 9 bases between them. CDR1 and CDR2 (SGHTA, FQGNSA) derive from the germline V gene. The CDR3 contains 15 residues, cysteine and phenylalanine counted. Only the CDR3 DNA stays, 45 bases, in frame from base 1. Using the deep immunoSEQ assay, TCR CDR3 regions were amplified from genomic DNA by multiplex PCR. For each cell subset, the extracted genomic DNA was distributed evenly across all wells of several immunoSEQ 96-well plates, and each plate served as one replicate. For sorted subsets, each replicate PCR was loaded with roughly 200 ng genomic DNA, equivalent to approximately 33,000 T cell genomes. Purified libraries were measured with a Qubit 3.0 fluorometer, size-checked on a Bioanalyzer 2100, and measured again with the KAPA Library Quantification kit. Every immunoSEQ 96-well plate was sequenced on a separate single-read 150-cycle Illumina NextSeq 550 flow cell. As for the original processing: Because only junctional sequences without quality scores were contained in the immunoSEQ output, filtering matching that applied to full-length reads could not be performed. To assign V/J genes and CDR3, sequences were annotated using PyIR, a Python wrapper for IgBLAST v1.9, with IMGT germline references. Reads with weak V/J assignments (E-value above 1e-6), missing CDR3, stop codons, out-of-frame junctions, or ambiguous translated residues were removed. V3J clonotypes were defined as sequences sharing an identical inferred V gene, J gene, and CDR3 amino acid sequence. Percentage overlap between repertoires was computed as shared unique clonotypes divided by the size of the smaller repertoire. Richness of each repertoire was evaluated using RTK rarefaction, the Chao1 estimator, and Recon v2.1 estimates of unobserved clonotypes. OLGA was used to compute generation probabilities for all TCRbeta clonotypes that the gDNA method yielded from a few donors. TCRdb took this table from immuneACCESS and kept in-frame rearrangements with V and J called. Such tables lack part of the clones; where checked against another copy, unresolved V genes explain under half of the gap, and the rest is unexplained. V and J calls and clone size are copied from that table; D and trimming were computed from the DNA. A total of some 680,000 clones appear in this sample, less than 80% of them only once. The ten biggest clones cover 1.5% to 2% of the sample.

The donors were healthy, HIV-negative adults who had no recently reported acute infections or vaccinations. Only Caucasian adults living in Nashville, Tennessee, USA were represented among the donors. CD4+ T cells were enriched by magnetic negative selection; naive cells were then positively selected on CD45RA, and the negative fraction formed the memory subset. After blood collection by leukapheresis, PBMCs were isolated using Ficoll-Histopaque density gradient centrifugation and then cryopreserved in the vapor phase of liquid nitrogen. Analytical flow cytometry was used to check the purity and quantity of each magnetically sorted T cell population. Genomic DNA was isolated from every sorted fraction and measured by UV absorbance on a Nanodrop 2000c.

The receptor chain draws on TRBV7-2 and TRBJ1-1; a confident D gene designation cannot be given. Sequencing was done on a sample of memory CD4+ T cells sorted from blood. The label giving this sample's cell subset or site can be read as: CD45RA-negative fraction. The TCR originated in a woman in her 30s in good health. The DNA reads TGTGCCAGCAGCTTAGTCGCCAGCTTGAACACTGAAGCTTTCTTT. Translated, this gives CASSLVASLNTEAFF.